This T cell receptor (beta chain) is from a study of vaccination and CD4 T cells after COVID-19. The treatment was: roughly ten-day PBMC culture with coronavirus spike peptide pools or control peptides (ViraFEST assay). By share of the sample, this clonotype is medium-sized. The antigen remains unidentified. With the Oncomine TCR Beta short-read assay, DNA from cultured CD4+ T cells was sequenced. Each CDR3 protein is one row after TCRdb ran MiXCR on the PCR reads. The sample consists of 9,000 to 15,000 distinct CDR3 sequences, about 56% of them appearing once. The sequence came from a human donor who had recovered from COVID-19. The sample consisted of CD4+ T cells from blood, cultured in vitro.

DNA for the CDR3: TGTGCCAGCAGCTTAACAGATACGCAGTATTTT. This translates into CASSLTDTQYF. V and J are TRBV7-2 and TRBJ2-3; no reliable D call. Trimming pared 2 bases from V and 3 bases from J, leaving 0 bases between. The CDR3 runs to 11 residues. CDR1 and CDR2 (germline): SGHTA, FQGNSA.